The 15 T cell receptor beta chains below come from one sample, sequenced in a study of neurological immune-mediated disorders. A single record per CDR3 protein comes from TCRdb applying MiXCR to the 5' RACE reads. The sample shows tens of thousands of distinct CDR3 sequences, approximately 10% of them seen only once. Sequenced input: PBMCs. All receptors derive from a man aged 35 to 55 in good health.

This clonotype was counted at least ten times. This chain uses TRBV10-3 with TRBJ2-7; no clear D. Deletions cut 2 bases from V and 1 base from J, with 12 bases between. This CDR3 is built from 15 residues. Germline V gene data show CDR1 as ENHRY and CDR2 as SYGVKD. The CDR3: CAISEGPLSSYEQYF. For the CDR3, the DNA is TGTGCCATCAGTGAGGGACCGCTGAGTTCCTACGAGCAGTACTTC.

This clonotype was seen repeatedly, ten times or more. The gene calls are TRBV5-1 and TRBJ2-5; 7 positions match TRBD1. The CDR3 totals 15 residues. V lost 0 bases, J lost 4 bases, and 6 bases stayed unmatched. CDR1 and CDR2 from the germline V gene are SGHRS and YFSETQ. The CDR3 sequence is CASSLEGARGETQYF. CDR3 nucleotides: TGCGCCAGCAGCTTGGAGGGGGCTCGGGGAGAGACCCAGTACTTC. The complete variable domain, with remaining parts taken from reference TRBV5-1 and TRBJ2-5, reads KAGVTQTPRYLIKTRGQQVTLSCSPISGHRSVSWYQQTPGQGLQFLFEYFSETQRNKGNFPGRFSGRQFSNSRSEMNVSTLELGDSALYLCASSLEGARGETQYFGPGTRLLVL.

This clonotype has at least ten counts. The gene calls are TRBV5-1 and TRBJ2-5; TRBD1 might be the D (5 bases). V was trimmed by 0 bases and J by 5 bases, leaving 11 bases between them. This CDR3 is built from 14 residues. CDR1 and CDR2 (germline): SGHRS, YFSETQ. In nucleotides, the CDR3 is TGCGCCAGCAGCTTGGCCGAGACAGTTGAGACCCAGTACTTC. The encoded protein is CASSLAETVETQYF.

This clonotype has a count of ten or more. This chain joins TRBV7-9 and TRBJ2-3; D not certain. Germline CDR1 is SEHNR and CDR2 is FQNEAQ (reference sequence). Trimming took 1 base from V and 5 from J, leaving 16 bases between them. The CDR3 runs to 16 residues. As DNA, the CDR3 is TGTGCCAGCAGCTTAGACCCACGGAAAGCAGGAGATACGCAGTATTTT. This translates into CASSLDPRKAGDTQYF.

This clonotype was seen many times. The CDR3 bases are TGCAGCGTCCGAATAGCGGGGGGGCCTTTCAATGAGCAGTTCTTC. Its translation: CSVRIAGGPFNEQFF. The chain uses TRBV29-1 and TRBJ2-1; 11 positions agree with TRBD2. Germline values: CDR1 SQVTM, CDR2 ANQGSEA. The junction had 10 bases not matched to a gene; V was cut back by 6 bases and J by 6 bases. The CDR3 spans 15 residues.

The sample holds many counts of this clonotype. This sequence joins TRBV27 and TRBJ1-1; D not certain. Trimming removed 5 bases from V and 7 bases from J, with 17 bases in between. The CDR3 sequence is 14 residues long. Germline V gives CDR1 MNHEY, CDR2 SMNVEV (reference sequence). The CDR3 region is CASSKQGLLLEAFF. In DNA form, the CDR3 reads TGTGCCAGCAGTAAGCAAGGATTGCTCCTTGAAGCTTTCTTT.

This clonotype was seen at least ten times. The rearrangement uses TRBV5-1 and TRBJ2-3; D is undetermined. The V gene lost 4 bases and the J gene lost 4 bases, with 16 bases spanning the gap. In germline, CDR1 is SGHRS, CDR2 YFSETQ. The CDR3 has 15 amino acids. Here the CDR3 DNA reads TGCGCCAGCAGCCCCGGGCCCCTGGGTCCAGATACGCAGTATTTT. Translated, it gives CASSPGPLGPDTQYF.

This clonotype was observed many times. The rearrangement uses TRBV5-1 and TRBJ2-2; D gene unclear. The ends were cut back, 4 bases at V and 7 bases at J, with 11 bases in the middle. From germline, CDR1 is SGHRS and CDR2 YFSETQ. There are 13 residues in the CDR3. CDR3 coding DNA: TGCGCCAGCAGCCCGGTATCCGGCGGGGAGCTGTTTTTT. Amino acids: CASSPVSGGELFF.

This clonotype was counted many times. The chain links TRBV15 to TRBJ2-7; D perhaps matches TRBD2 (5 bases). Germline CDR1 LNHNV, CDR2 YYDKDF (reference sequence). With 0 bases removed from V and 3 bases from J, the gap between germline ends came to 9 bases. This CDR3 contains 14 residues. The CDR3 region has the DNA TGTGCCACCAGCAGAGATCGTGGAGGCTACGAGCAGTACTTC. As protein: CATSRDRGGYEQYF.

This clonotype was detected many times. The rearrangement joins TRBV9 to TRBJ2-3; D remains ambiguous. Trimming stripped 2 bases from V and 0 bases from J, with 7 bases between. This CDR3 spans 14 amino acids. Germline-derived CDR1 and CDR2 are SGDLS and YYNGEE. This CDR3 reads CASSVRPSTDTQYF. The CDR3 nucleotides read TGTGCCAGCAGCGTGCGTCCTAGCACAGATACGCAGTATTTT. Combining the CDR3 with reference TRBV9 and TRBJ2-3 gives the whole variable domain DSGVTQTPKHLITATGQRVTLRCSPRSGDLSVYWYQQSLDQGLQFLIQYYNGEERAKGNILERFSAQQFPDLHSELNLSSLELGDSALYFCASSVRPSTDTQYFGPGTRLTVL.

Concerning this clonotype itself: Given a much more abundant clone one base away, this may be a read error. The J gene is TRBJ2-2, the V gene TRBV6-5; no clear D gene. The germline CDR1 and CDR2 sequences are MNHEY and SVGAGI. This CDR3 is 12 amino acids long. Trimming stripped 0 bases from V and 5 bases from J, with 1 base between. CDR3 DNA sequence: TGTGCCAGCAGTTACTCGACCGGGGAGCTGTTTTTT. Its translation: CASSYSTGELFF.

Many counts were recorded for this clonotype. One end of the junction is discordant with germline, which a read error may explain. The CDR3 loop is CASSLSTGGTGELFF. As DNA, the CDR3 is TGTGCCAGCAGCTTAAGCACAGGGGGGACCGGGGAGCTGTTTTTT. The chain employs TRBV5-1 and TRBJ2-2; 8 nucleotides agree with TRBD1. Germline loops: CDR1 SGHRS, CDR2 YFSETQ. This CDR3 has 15 amino acids.

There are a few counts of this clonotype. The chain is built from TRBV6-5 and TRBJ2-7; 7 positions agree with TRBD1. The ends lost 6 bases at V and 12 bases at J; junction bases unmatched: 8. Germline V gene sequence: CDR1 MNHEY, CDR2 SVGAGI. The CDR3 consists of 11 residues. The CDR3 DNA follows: TGTGCCAGCAGCGGGGACAGTCGGCGGTACTTC. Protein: CASSGDSRRYF.

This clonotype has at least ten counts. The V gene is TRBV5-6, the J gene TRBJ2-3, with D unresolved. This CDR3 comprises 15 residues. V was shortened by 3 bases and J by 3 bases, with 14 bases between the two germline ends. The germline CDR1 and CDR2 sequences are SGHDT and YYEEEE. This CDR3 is CASSSTRTPTDTQYF. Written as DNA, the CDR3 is TGTGCCAGCAGCTCAACAAGAACTCCAACAGATACGCAGTATTTT.

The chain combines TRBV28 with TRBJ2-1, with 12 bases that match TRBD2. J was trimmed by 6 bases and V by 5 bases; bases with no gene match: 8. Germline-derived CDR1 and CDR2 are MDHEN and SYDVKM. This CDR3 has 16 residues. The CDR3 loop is CASSTWTSGIVNEQFF. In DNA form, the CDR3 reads TGTGCCAGCAGTACCTGGACTAGCGGGATTGTCAATGAGCAGTTCTTC.